A single sample gave rise to the 30 T cell receptor beta chains below, sequenced in a study of OX40 agonist ivuxolimab in advanced cancers. Data came from immunoSEQ multiplex PCR; TCRdb stores just in-frame clones and leaves some out. The repertoire consists of almost 80,000 clones, with about 84% occurring once and the leading ten covering around 0.44%. Sample: CD4+ or CD8+ T cells sorted from blood, taken in a trial of the OX40 agonist ivuxolimab. The receptors derive from an adult with an advanced solid tumor such as melanoma, head and neck, liver or kidney cancer.

The rearrangement links TRBV7-3 to TRBJ2-3; 14 nucleotides agree with TRBD2. Germline loops: CDR1 SGHTA, CDR2 FQGTGA. There are 15 residues in the CDR3. V was clipped by 5 bases and J by 8 bases; unmatched bases: 6. CDR3 protein: CASSPRLAGGGTQYF. CDR3 sequence (DNA): TGTGCCAGCAGCCCCCGACTAGCGGGAGGGGGTACGCAGTATTTT.

This clone came up a few times. V usage is TRBV6-6 and J usage is TRBJ2-3, with D possibly being TRBD1 or TRBD2 (7 bases each). The ends were cut back, 10 bases at V and 1 base at J, with 18 bases in the middle. The CDR3 totals 15 residues. Germline-derived CDR1 and CDR2 are MNHNY and SVGAGI (reference sequence). The CDR3 is CATGGGGYRTDTQYF. The CDR3 bases are TGTGCCACCGGGGGAGGGGGCTATCGCACAGATACGCAGTATTTT.

V gene TRBV28 combines with J gene TRBJ1-2; 7 positions match TRBD1. V gave up 3 bases and J gave up 5 bases; unmatched junction bases: 9. The CDR3 is made up of 15 amino acids. Germline CDR1 is MDHEN and CDR2 is SYDVKM. The CDR3 DNA follows: TGTGCCAGCAGTTTGGTTACAGGGGCGGGGTATGGCTACACCTTC. It is translated as CASSLVTGAGYGYTF.

The chain is built from TRBV7-9 and TRBJ2-3, with TRBD1 matching over 8 bases. V was clipped by 10 bases and J by 1 base; unmatched bases: 10. The germline V gene encodes CDR1 SEHNR and CDR2 FQNEAQ (reference sequence). The CDR3 length is 15 residues. The CDR3 nucleotides are TGTGCCATGCCCGAAACGGGACAGGGCACAGATACGCAGTATTTT. This gives the protein CAMPETGQGTDTQYF.

The genes are TRBV7-2 and TRBJ2-2; 8 bases fit TRBD2. This CDR3 has 16 residues. Germline V gene sequence: CDR1 SGHTA, CDR2 FQGNSA. Trimming took 0 bases from V and 6 from J; bases not matched to a gene: 6. The CDR3 region has the DNA TGTGCCAGCAGCTTAGCGAGAGCGGGGGCGGCCGGGGAGCTGTTTTTT. Protein sequence: CASSLARAGAAGELFF.

This clone was detected once. The rearrangement uses TRBV5-1 and TRBJ1-1; D might be TRBD1 (5 bases). The CDR3 consists of 16 residues. Germline lookup yields CDR1 SGHRS and CDR2 YFSETQ. Deletions cut 1 base from V and 2 bases from J, with 15 bases between. The DNA for the CDR3 is TGCGCCAGCAGCTTGCGGGCAGATGACAGCAACACTGAAGCTTTCTTT. This sequence encodes CASSLRADDSNTEAFF.

This clone was seen just once. The chain recombines TRBV11-2 with TRBJ2-1, with 8 bases that match TRBD1. CDR1 is SGHAT and CDR2 is FQNNGV in the germline V gene. The CDR3 extends over 15 amino acids. V dropped 5 bases and J dropped 8; count of bases not matched to a gene: 11. CDR3 DNA sequence: TGTGCCAGCAGCCTAGGACAGGGCCGCTCTGATGAGCAGTTCTTC. Translation: CASSLGQGRSDEQFF.

V is TRBV4-3 and J is TRBJ2-2; 7 nucleotides align to TRBD2. Germline values: CDR1 LGHNA, CDR2 YSLEER. J was trimmed by 4 bases and V by 1 base; bases with no gene match: 3. The CDR3 consists of 15 residues. The chain's CDR3 is CASSQGLAVTGELFF. CDR3 nucleotide sequence: TGCGCCAGCAGCCAAGGACTAGCTGTCACCGGGGAGCTGTTTTTT.

The J gene is TRBJ1-1, the V gene TRBV7-9; 10 nucleotides match TRBD1. After removal of 6 bases from V and 6 bases from J, the junction contained 7 bases not matched to a gene. The V gene's germline CDR1 is SEHNR and CDR2 FQNEAQ (reference sequence). The CDR3 runs to 14 residues. CDR3 in DNA: TGTGCCAGCAGAGTCGACAGGGGGCGAGCTGAAGCTTTCTTT. This encodes CASRVDRGRAEAFF.

V is TRBV7-9 and J is TRBJ1-2; D not resolved. Germline V gives CDR1 SEHNR, CDR2 FQNEAQ (reference sequence). The CDR3 consists of 15 residues. The V end lost 5 bases, the J end lost 6 bases, and 19 bases lay between the germline ends. The CDR3 bases are TGTGCCAGCAGCCCTGAAGGACGGTACGGAGATGGCTACACCTTC. It yields the protein CASSPEGRYGDGYTF. The entire variable domain, with the rest obtained from reference TRBV7-9 and TRBJ1-2, is as follows: DTGVSQNPRHKITKRGQNVTFRCDPISEHNRLYWYRQTLGQGPEFLTYFQNEAQLEKSRLLSDRFSAERPKGSFSTLEIQRTEQGDSAMYLCASSPEGRYGDGYTFGSGTRLTVV.

The chain employs TRBV9 and TRBJ2-1; TRBD2 matches 10 bases. V lost 1 base and J lost 6; bases outside the gene matches: 7. This CDR3 is built from 16 residues. Per germline, CDR1 SGDLS and CDR2 YYNGEE. Here the CDR3 reads CASSVLLAGLGNEQFF. The DNA for the CDR3 is TGTGCCAGCAGCGTATTACTAGCGGGACTAGGCAATGAGCAGTTCTTC.

The chain joins TRBV5-1 to TRBJ2-2; 8 bases align to TRBD2. The CDR3 is 15 residues long. Germline assignment: CDR1 SGHRS and CDR2 YFSETQ. V was pared by 4 bases and J by 1 base, with 3 bases of the junction left unmatched. In DNA form, the CDR3 reads TGCGCCAGCAGCCCGGGAGGGAGGAACACCGGGGAGCTGTTTTTT. It codes for CASSPGGRNTGELFF.

The J gene is TRBJ2-2, the V gene TRBV5-1; D possibly corresponds to TRBD2 (5 bases). CDR1 is SGHRS and CDR2 is YFSETQ in the germline V gene. V gave up 4 bases and J gave up 3 bases, with 13 bases separating them. CDR3 length: 15 amino acids. CDR3 sequence reads: CASSPFGVDTGELFF. CDR3 DNA sequence: TGCGCCAGCAGCCCTTTCGGGGTGGACACCGGGGAGCTGTTTTTT.

The gene calls are TRBV5-5 and TRBJ2-2, with D unclear. The CDR3 spans 14 residues. The V gene lost 3 bases and the J gene lost 6 bases, with 12 bases spanning the gap. Germline CDR1 reads SGHKS; CDR2 reads YYEKEE (reference sequence). The CDR3 DNA is TGTGCCAGCAGCTATTTCGAGGCCCCCGGGGAGCTGTTTTTT. It specifies CASSYFEAPGELFF.

This sequence joins TRBV30 and TRBJ2-7; TRBD2 might be the D (5 bases). Germline assignment: CDR1 GTSNPN and CDR2 SVGIG (reference sequence). The length of the CDR3 is 11 residues. V lost 5 bases and J 3 bases, leaving 8 bases between the germline ends. CDR3 nucleotide sequence: TGTGCCTGGGCCCGGGGCTACGAGCAGTACTTC. This translates into CAWARGYEQYF.

This chain's CDR3 is CASSPTANTEAFF. The CDR3 DNA follows: TGTGCCAGCAGCCCAACAGCTAACACTGAAGCTTTCTTT. This rearrangement joins TRBV11-3 to TRBJ1-1; no firm D call. The CDR3 loop spans 13 amino acids. V shed 5 bases and J shed 2 bases, with 9 bases lying between them. Germline V CDR1 and CDR2: SGHNT, YENEEA.

V usage is TRBV7-2 and J usage is TRBJ1-5, with no clear D. V dropped 1 base and J dropped 1 base, with 5 bases sitting between them. This CDR3 is built from 14 residues. Looked up from germline, CDR1 is SGHTA and CDR2 is FQGNSA. The CDR3, as DNA: TGTGCCAGCAGCTTAGTGGGGAGCAATCAGCCCCAGCATTTT. Its protein product is CASSLVGSNQPQHF.

The chain has TRBV4-1 and TRBJ1-4; a possible D gene is TRBD1 (6 bases). Germline-derived CDR1 and CDR2 are MGHRA and YSYEKL. Trimming left V 2 bases short and J 7 bases short, with 14 bases between. The CDR3 consists of 15 residues. The CDR3 DNA reads as TGCGCCAGCAGCCAATCCTCCACAGGGTCTGAAAAACTGTTTTTT. Its translation: CASSQSSTGSEKLFF.

The chain has TRBV5-6 and TRBJ1-3; D remains ambiguous. Germline lookup yields CDR1 SGHDT and CDR2 YYEEEE. V shed 1 base and J shed 3 bases, with 8 bases lying between them. This CDR3 is 14 amino acids long. The CDR3 DNA is TGTGCCAGCAGCTTGAGCCAGCTTGGAAACACCATATATTTT. Its protein is CASSLSQLGNTIYF.

This clone appeared a few times. The chain couples TRBV11-3 to TRBJ1-1; perhaps TRBD1 as D (6 bases). The CDR3 runs to 15 residues. Germline CDR1 reads SGHNT; CDR2 reads YENEEA. V lost 4 bases to trimming and J lost 1 base, with 13 bases between them. The CDR3 reads CASSSGRGGNTEAFF. The CDR3 DNA sequence: TGTGCCAGCAGCTCTGGCAGGGGAGGGAACACTGAAGCTTTCTTT.

The J gene is TRBJ2-7, the V gene TRBV5-1; possible D gene TRBD1, 6 bases. CDR1 is SGHRS, CDR2 YFSETQ, per germline. Deletions cut 2 bases from V and 1 base from J, with 16 bases between. The CDR3 is made up of 16 amino acids. The CDR3 DNA is TGCGCCAGCAGCTTCCCGACAGGATTCCTTTCCTACGAGCAGTACGTC. Its translation: CASSFPTGFLSYEQYV.

J is TRBJ2-7 and V is TRBV28; D is uncertain. The V and J ends lost 6 bases and 4 bases respectively, with 16 bases between them. CDR3 length equals 14 residues. Germline V CDR1 and CDR2: MDHEN, SYDVKM. The CDR3 nucleotides read TGTGCCAGCAGACAAGCCGGGCACTTTTACGAGCAGTACTTC. The encoded protein is CASRQAGHFYEQYF.

This rearrangement joins TRBV28 to TRBJ2-5; 9 bases agree with TRBD2. This CDR3 region has 17 residues. Germline V gives CDR1 MDHEN, CDR2 SYDVKM. The ends lost 6 bases at V and 5 bases at J; junction bases unmatched: 16. The CDR3 DNA reads as TGTGCCAGCAGCCCTCACCCAGCGGGGGGTCCCCGGGAGACCCAGTACTTC. Translated: CASSPHPAGGPRETQYF. The entire variable domain, with the rest obtained from reference TRBV28 and TRBJ2-5, is as follows: DVKVTQSSRYLVKRTGEKVFLECVQDMDHENMFWYRQDPGLGLRLIYFSYDVKMKEKGDIPEGYSVSREKKERFSLILESASTNQTSMYLCASSPHPAGGPRETQYFGPGTRLLVL.

The chain combines TRBV6-1 with TRBJ2-1; 9 nucleotides line up with TRBD1. The V gene end was trimmed by 4 bases and the J gene end by 4 bases; junction bases not matched to a gene: 2. This CDR3 contains 14 residues. Germline lookup yields CDR1 MNHNS and CDR2 SASEGT. This CDR3 reads CASSVQGAYNEQFF. CDR3 DNA: TGTGCCAGCAGTGTACAGGGGGCATACAATGAGCAGTTCTTC.

The V call is TRBV7-2, the J call TRBJ2-2; D uncertain. V lost 2 bases and J lost 0, with 7 bases in between. Germline loops: CDR1 SGHTA, CDR2 FQGNSA. The CDR3 consists of 15 residues. CDR3 region: CASSLLSANTGELFF. CDR3 nucleotide sequence: TGTGCCAGCAGCTTATTATCGGCGAACACCGGGGAGCTGTTTTTT. The whole variable domain, remainder taken from reference TRBV7-2 and TRBJ2-2, is GAGVSQSPSNKVTEKGKDVELRCDPISGHTALYWYRQSLGQGLEFLIYFQGNSAPDKSGLPSDRFSAERTGGSVSTLTIQRTQQEDSAVYLCASSLLSANTGELFFGEGSRLTVL.

This rearrangement joins TRBV9 to TRBJ1-3; D unclear. The CDR3 runs to 15 residues. Germline lookup yields CDR1 SGDLS and CDR2 YYNGEE. V lost 0 bases, J lost 2 bases, and 9 bases lay in between. CDR3 coding DNA: TGTGCCAGCAGCGTAGACCTTGGAACTGGAAACACCATATATTTT. Its translation is CASSVDLGTGNTIYF.

The V gene is TRBV5-1, the J gene TRBJ2-1; 8 nucleotides match TRBD1. V lost 4 bases to trimming and J lost 5 bases; unmatched junction nucleotides: 8. This CDR3 region has 15 residues. Germline values: CDR1 SGHRS, CDR2 YFSETQ. The CDR3 DNA sequence: TGCGCCAGCAGCGCCGGACAGGGCGGGAACAATGAGCAGTTCTTC. Translating it yields CASSAGQGGNNEQFF.

This sequence joins TRBV5-1 and TRBJ2-1; perhaps D is TRBD1 or TRBD2 (5 bases each). Between the trimmed V and J ends, which lost 4 bases and 1 base, there was a span of 12 bases. Germline V lookup: CDR1 SGHRS, CDR2 YFSETQ. The length of the CDR3 is 15 residues. The CDR3 region has the DNA TGCGCCAGCAGCAGGGACGAACAATCCTACAATGAGCAGTTCTTC. Translated: CASSRDEQSYNEQFF.

The J gene is TRBJ1-2, the V gene TRBV6-5, with 7 bases matching TRBD1. The length of the CDR3 is 13 residues. Germline values: CDR1 MNHEY, CDR2 SVGAGI. V lost 6 bases, J lost 4 bases, and 5 bases stayed unmatched. The CDR3 reads CASRTGQSYGYTF. DNA of the CDR3: TGTGCCAGCAGGACGGGACAGTCCTATGGCTACACCTTC.

V and J are TRBV6-5 and TRBJ2-1, with D possibly TRBD2 on 5 matching bases. The CDR3 covers 14 residues. Germline CDR1 and CDR2: MNHEY and SVGAGI. Between the trimmed V and J ends, which lost 3 bases and 2 bases, there was a span of 8 bases. CDR3 loop: CASSYAGAYNEQFF. The CDR3 DNA follows: TGTGCCAGCAGTTATGCGGGTGCCTACAATGAGCAGTTCTTC.